Listed here are 4 T cell receptor beta chains from one sample, sequenced in a study of blood T cell repertoires in COVID-19. Method: immunoSEQ multiplex PCR; TCRdb's copy keeps in-frame clones and lacks some. This sample carries some 50,000 clones, 65% to 85% of them seen once, and the ten largest clones take about 1.6%. The source material was peripheral blood. The receptors here all came from a man in his forties or fifties with acute or convalescent COVID-19.

The CDR3: CASSSLGSGQNGYTF. In DNA, the CDR3 is TGTGCCAGCAGTTCCCTGGGAAGCGGCCAGAATGGCTACACCTTC. The V and J genes are TRBV27 and TRBJ1-2, with D unresolved. This CDR3 has 15 residues. Germline CDR1 reads MNHEY; CDR2 reads SMNVEV (reference sequence). Trimming took 4 bases from V and 6 from J, leaving 18 bases between them.

The V gene is TRBV19, the J gene TRBJ1-1, with D perhaps TRBD1 (6 bases). Germline CDR1 reads LNHDA; CDR2 reads SQIVND (reference sequence). Deletions cut 1 base from V and 0 bases from J, with 15 bases between. The CDR3 runs to 17 residues. This chain's CDR3 is CASSIAYREGMNTEAFF. The CDR3 DNA reads TGTGCCAGTAGTATAGCATACAGGGAGGGGATGAACACTGAAGCTTTCTTT.

The chain recombines TRBV6-2 or TRBV6-3 with TRBJ2-1, with TRBD2 as a possible D gene (5 bases). CDR1 is MNHEY and CDR2 is SVGEGT in the germline V gene. This CDR3 spans 15 amino acids. V lost 5 bases, J lost 0 bases, and 11 bases lay in between. CDR3 coding DNA: TGTGCCAGCAGTAAAGGGAGCAGCTCCTACAATGAGCAGTTCTTC. Translating it yields CASSKGSSSYNEQFF.

The rearrangement links TRBV7-2 to TRBJ1-1; a possible D gene is TRBD1 (5 bases). CDR1 is SGHTA, CDR2 FQGNSA, per germline. Trimming left V 4 bases short and J 1 base short, with 7 bases between. There are 13 residues in the CDR3. CDR3 amino acids: CASSSQGNTEAFF. CDR3 nucleotides: TGTGCCAGCAGCTCCCAGGGGAACACTGAAGCTTTCTTT.